This TCR beta chain was documented in a study of cytomegalovirus exposure and HLA in healthy donors. In the study overall: For the approximately 400 genotyped donors, 65% to 90% fell within the Caucasian-associated ancestry cluster.

V dropped 5 bases and J dropped 6 bases, with 11 bases sitting between them. The CDR3 spans 11 residues. Germline values: CDR1 DFQATT, CDR2 SNEGSKA (reference sequence). With 60 Vbeta and 13 Jbeta primers, the PCR was carried out. The protocol was immunoSEQ multiplex PCR, while the TCRdb copy is restricted to in-frame clones and leaves out a portion. The repertoire holds 60,000 to 85,000 clones, with 74% as singletons. The TCR sequence derives from a human donor in good health. The chain is built from TRBV20-1 and TRBJ2-7, with a tentative D call TRBD2 (6 bases). The sequencing sample was made of PBMCs. The CDR3: CSALRDFEQYF. The CDR3 DNA reads as TGCAGTGCTCTCCGGGACTTCGAGCAGTACTTC.